This entry concerns a single T cell receptor (beta chain). From the 5' RACE reads, TCRdb called clonotypes with MiXCR, one entry per CDR3 protein. The sample shows approximately 82,000 distinct CDR3 sequences, under 15% of them seen only once. The V and J ends lost 2 bases and 4 bases respectively, with 15 bases between them. Germline V CDR1 and CDR2: SGHRS, YFSETQ. The CDR3 sequence is 15 residues long. The data belong to a study of neurological immune-mediated disorders. Time point described: longitudinal time-point 2. The sequenced material came from PBMCs. The clonotype was recovered from a female donor with HTLV-1-associated myelopathy (HAM/TSP). The V gene is TRBV5-1, the J gene TRBJ1-2; the D gene is possibly TRBD1 (6 bases). The CDR3 coding sequence is TGCGCCAGCAGCTTTAAAGGGGACAACGCCTATGGCTACACCTTC. It encodes CASSFKGDNAYGYTF.